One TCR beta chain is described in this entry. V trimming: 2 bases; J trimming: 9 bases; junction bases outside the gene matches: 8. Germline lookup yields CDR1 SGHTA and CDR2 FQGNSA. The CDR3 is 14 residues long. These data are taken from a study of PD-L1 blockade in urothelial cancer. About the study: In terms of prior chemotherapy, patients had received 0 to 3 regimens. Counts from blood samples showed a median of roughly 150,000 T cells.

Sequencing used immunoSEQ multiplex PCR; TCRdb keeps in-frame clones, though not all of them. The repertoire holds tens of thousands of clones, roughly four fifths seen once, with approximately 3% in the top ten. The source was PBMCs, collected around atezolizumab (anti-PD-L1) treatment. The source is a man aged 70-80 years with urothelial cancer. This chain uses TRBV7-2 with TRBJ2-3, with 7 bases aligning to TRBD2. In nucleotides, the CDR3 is TGTGCCAGCAGCTTAAGTTTGGGGGGGGTGACGCAGTATTTT. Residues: CASSLSLGGVTQYF.